This T cell receptor beta chain stems from a study of blood T cell repertoires in COVID-19. Study overall: From T cells, B-cell-depleted T cells, or PBMCs came the material, which was cDNA or gDNA.

Under the authors' procedure: Amplification from reference gene primers served as the basis for estimated nucleated cell counts. The repertoire was sequenced with immunoSEQ multiplex PCR; TCRdb's copy has only in-frame clones and lacks some. V, J and clone size were drawn from that table, and D and trimming were deduced from the DNA. The table has about 670,000 clones, about 90% seen once; the top ten hold more than 0.25%. This clone was detected only a few times. Germline assignment: CDR1 KGHSH and CDR2 LQKENI. This CDR3 comprises 14 residues. Trimming left V 3 bases short and J 2 bases short, with 10 bases between.

This clonotype originated in a woman under 30 with acute or convalescent COVID-19. The sample was peripheral blood. V usage is TRBV18 and J usage is TRBJ1-2; a weak D match, TRBD1 (5 bases). CDR3 region: CASSPAGRNYGYTF. CDR3 in DNA: TGTGCCAGCTCACCGGCGGGACGGAACTATGGCTACACCTTC.